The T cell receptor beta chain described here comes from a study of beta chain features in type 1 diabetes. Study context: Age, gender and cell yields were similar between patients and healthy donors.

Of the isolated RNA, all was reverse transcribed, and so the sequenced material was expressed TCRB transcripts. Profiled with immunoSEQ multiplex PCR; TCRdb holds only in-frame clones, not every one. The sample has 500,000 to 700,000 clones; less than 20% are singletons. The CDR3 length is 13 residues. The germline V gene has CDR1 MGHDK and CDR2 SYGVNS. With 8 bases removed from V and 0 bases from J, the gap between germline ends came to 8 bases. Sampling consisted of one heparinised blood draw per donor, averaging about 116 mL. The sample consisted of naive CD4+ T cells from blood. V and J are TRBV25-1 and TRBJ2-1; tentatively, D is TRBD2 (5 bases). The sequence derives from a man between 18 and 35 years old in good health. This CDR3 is CASHRDSYNEQFF. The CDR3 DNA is TGTGCCAGCCACCGGGACTCCTACAATGAGCAGTTCTTC.